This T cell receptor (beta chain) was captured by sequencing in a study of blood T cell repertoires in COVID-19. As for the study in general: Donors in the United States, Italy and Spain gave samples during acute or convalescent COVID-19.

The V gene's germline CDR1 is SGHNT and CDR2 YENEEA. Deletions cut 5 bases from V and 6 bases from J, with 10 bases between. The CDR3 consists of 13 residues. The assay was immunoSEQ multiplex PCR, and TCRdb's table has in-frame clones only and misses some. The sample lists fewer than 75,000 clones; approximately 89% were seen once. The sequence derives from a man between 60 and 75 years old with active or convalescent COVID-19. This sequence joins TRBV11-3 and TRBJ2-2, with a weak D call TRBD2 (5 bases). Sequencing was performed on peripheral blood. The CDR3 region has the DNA TGTGCCAGCAGCCTAATCGGGGCCGGGGAGCTGTTTTTT. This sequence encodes CASSLIGAGELFF. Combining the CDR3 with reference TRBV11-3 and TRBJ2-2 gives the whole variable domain EAGVVQSPRYKIIEKKQPVAFWCNPISGHNTLYWYLQNLGQGPELLIRYENEEAVDDSQLPKDRFSAERLKGVDSTLKIQPAELGDSAVYLCASSLIGAGELFFGEGSRLTVL.